Presented here are 31 T cell receptor beta chains from one specimen sequenced in a study of beta chain features in type 1 diabetes. Every bit of the isolated RNA underwent reverse transcription, so sequencing read expressed TCRB transcripts. Using immunoSEQ multiplex PCR, the repertoire was profiled, and TCRdb retains in-frame clones only, with some absent. The data hold about 360,000 clones, with over 10% observed a single time. The specimen sequenced was naive CD4+ T cells from blood. The source of these receptors is a man aged 18 to 30 in good health.

This clone appeared many times. The chain joins TRBV23-1 to TRBJ1-6, with 8 bases that match TRBD1. TRBV23-1 falls under the ORF class, with uncertain function. V lost 8 bases, J lost 8 bases, and 8 bases stayed unmatched. The CDR3 runs to 14 residues. CDR3 DNA: TGCGCCAGCCGGTGGACAGGGTGCGATTCACCCCTCCACTTT. This sequence encodes CASRWTGCDSPLHF.

The V gene is TRBV2, the J gene TRBJ2-3; 7 nucleotides agree with TRBD2. CDR1 and CDR2 from the germline V gene are SNHLY and FYNNEI. This CDR3 comprises 15 residues. Unmatched junction bases numbered 13, after V lost 7 bases and J lost 6 bases. CDR3 in DNA: TGTGCCAGCAAGGTTTTGGCGGGGGACCCCGATACGCAGTATTTT. It yields the protein CASKVLAGDPDTQYF.

The V and J genes are TRBV18 and TRBJ1-5; tentative D call: TRBD1 (6 bases). This CDR3 has 14 amino acids. V was shortened by 3 bases and J by 4 bases, with 10 bases between the two germline ends. Germline CDR1 and CDR2: KGHSH and LQKENI. The DNA of the CDR3 is TGTGCCAGCTCACCCCGGGACAAAAATCAGCCCCAGCATTTT. It translates to CASSPRDKNQPQHF.

The rearrangement links TRBV18 to TRBJ2-5, with D perhaps TRBD1 (5 bases). The CDR3 sequence is 14 residues long. Germline CDR1 is KGHSH and CDR2 is LQKENI. V was pared by 0 bases and J by 4 bases, with 9 bases between. The CDR3 DNA reads as TGTGCCAGCTCACCACCGGGCCAGGGAGAGACCCAGTACTTC. It codes for CASSPPGQGETQYF.

The rearrangement uses TRBV28 and TRBJ1-2, with D uncertain. The V and J ends lost 4 bases and 6 bases respectively, with 9 bases between them. The CDR3 runs 12 residues. Per germline, CDR1 MDHEN and CDR2 SYDVKM. CDR3 nucleotides: TGTGCCAGCAGTTCGCCCTTAGATGGCTACACCTTC. It codes for CASSSPLDGYTF.

The CDR3 coding sequence is TGTGCCAGCAGACACCGGACAGGGCTCGGCGAGCAGTACTTC. Translating gives CASRHRTGLGEQYF. The V gene is TRBV28, the J gene TRBJ2-7, with 8 bases fitting TRBD1. The CDR3 is 14 amino acids. After removal of 6 bases from V and 6 bases from J, the junction contained 10 bases not matched to a gene. The germline V gene has CDR1 MDHEN and CDR2 SYDVKM.

This clone was picked up a small number of times. The CDR3, as DNA: TGTGCCAGCAGCCTTTTCTACAGGGCCCCTCCATACTTC. This translates into CASSLFYRAPPYF. This chain links TRBV7-2 with TRBJ2-7; TRBD1 is a possible D gene (6 bases). Trimming stripped 5 bases from V and 13 bases from J, with 21 bases between. The germline V gene encodes CDR1 SGHTA and CDR2 FQGNSA. CDR3 length: 13 amino acids.

This sequence joins TRBV7-8 and TRBJ1-4; TRBD1 matches 7 bases. J gave up 6 bases and V 2 bases, and 3 bases lay outside the gene matches. This CDR3 region has 14 residues. Germline CDR1 and CDR2: SGHVS and FQNEAQ. The CDR3 region is CASSLRQGYEKLFF. The DNA for the CDR3 is TGTGCCAGCAGCTTAAGACAGGGTTATGAAAAACTGTTTTTT.

A few counts support this clone. The same CDR3 also results from other DNA sequences found in this sample. The chain employs TRBV28 and TRBJ2-2; TRBD1 is a possible D gene (6 bases). The CDR3 extends over 14 amino acids. Germline V gene data show CDR1 as MDHEN and CDR2 as SYDVKM. Trimming left V 3 bases short and J 1 base short, with 6 bases between. CDR3 coding DNA: TGTGCCAGCAGTTTGGGACAGAACACCGGGGAGCTGTTTTTT. Encoded protein: CASSLGQNTGELFF.

This clone appeared a few times. This chain connects TRBV7-3 to TRBJ2-1; 10 bases agree with TRBD1. From germline, CDR1 is SGHTA and CDR2 FQGTGA. The trim removed 4 bases at V and 7 bases at J, leaving 7 bases unmatched. The CDR3 totals 15 residues. DNA for the CDR3: TGTGCCAGCAGCTCCCCGGGACAGGGGTCGAATGAGCAGTTCTTC. Its protein product is CASSSPGQGSNEQFF. Together with reference TRBV7-3 and TRBJ2-1, the CDR3 gives the full variable domain: GAGVSQTPSNKVTEKGKYVELRCDPISGHTALYWYRQSLGQGPEFLIYFQGTGAADDSGLPNDRFFAVRPEGSVSTLKIQRTERGDSAVYLCASSSPGQGSNEQFFGPGTRLTVL.

The V call is TRBV10-3, the J call TRBJ2-5, with D perhaps TRBD1 (8 bases). Per the germline V gene, CDR1 is ENHRY and CDR2 is SYGVKD. Trimming removed 6 bases at V and 5 bases at J, with 13 bases between. This CDR3 is 13 amino acids long. The CDR3 coding sequence is TGTGCCATCAGCGGACAGGGAGGGGAGACCCAGTACTTC. Translated, it gives CAISGQGGETQYF.

The chain joins TRBV28 to TRBJ1-2; perhaps TRBD1 as D (5 bases). Per the germline V gene, CDR1 is MDHEN and CDR2 is SYDVKM. The V and J ends lost 5 bases and 7 bases respectively, with 17 bases between them. The CDR3 extends over 14 amino acids. CDR3 bases: TGTGCCAGCAGTCTGGGGGGTACGGGACTTGGCTACACCTTC. Protein: CASSLGGTGLGYTF.

The rearrangement uses TRBV9 and TRBJ2-6; D possibly corresponds to TRBD2 (6 bases). The germline gives CDR1 SGDLS, CDR2 YYNGEE. The CDR3 extends over 18 amino acids. Trimming removed 8 bases at V and 0 bases at J, with 21 bases between. The CDR3 spells CASDSGRRLFSGANVLTF. The CDR3 DNA reads TGTGCCAGTGACTCCGGGAGACGATTATTCTCTGGGGCCAACGTCCTGACTTTC. The full variable domain, with the rest looked up from reference TRBV9 and TRBJ2-6, is DSGVTQTPKHLITATGQRVTLRCSPRSGDLSVYWYQQSLDQGLQFLIQYYNGEERAKGNILERFSAQQFPDLHSELNLSSLELGDSALYFCASDSGRRLFSGANVLTFGAGSRLTVL.

This clone has a handful of counts. The rearrangement links TRBV27 to TRBJ1-1; TRBD1 aligns across 11 bases. CDR3 length: 15 residues. V dropped 6 bases and J dropped 4; count of bases not matched to a gene: 7. Germline V gene sequence: CDR1 MNHEY, CDR2 SMNVEV (reference sequence). The CDR3 coding sequence is TGTGCCAGCAGCCGGACAGGGGGCGAGGGCACTGAAGCTTTCTTT. It codes for CASSRTGGEGTEAFF.

The chain recombines TRBV21-1 with TRBJ1-4. TRBV21-1 is marked as a pseudogene. The CDR3 is made up of 15 amino acids. The CDR3 nucleotides are TGTGCCAGCAGCAACGGGTCACAGCGGAAGGAAAAACTGTTTTTT. Protein: CASSNGSQRKEKLFF.

This clone has more than one count but fewer than ten. The same CDR3 can be traced to other DNA sequences in this sample. The chain employs TRBV30 and TRBJ1-1, with TRBD1 as a possible D gene (5 bases). Germline assignment: CDR1 GTSNPN and CDR2 SVGIG (reference sequence). Trimming removed 2 bases at V and 4 bases at J, with 5 bases between. This CDR3 spans 11 amino acids. The CDR3 spells CAWSRGTEAFF. The CDR3, as DNA: TGTGCCTGGAGTAGGGGCACTGAAGCTTTCTTT.

This clone was observed a few times. The V call is TRBV27, the J call TRBJ2-2; 8 bases align to TRBD1. The CDR3 is 16 amino acids. Germline V lookup: CDR1 MNHEY, CDR2 SMNVEV (reference sequence). V lost 5 bases to trimming and J lost 5 bases; unmatched junction nucleotides: 10. The DNA of the CDR3 is TGTGCCAGCAGTCAATCAACAGGGGGTGGGACCGGGGAGCTGTTTTTT. Its translation is CASSQSTGGGTGELFF.

The rearrangement links TRBV7-9 to TRBJ1-2, with D unresolved. CDR1 SEHNR and CDR2 FQNEAQ come from the germline V gene (reference sequence). Trimming stripped 3 bases from V and 2 bases from J, with 7 bases between. This CDR3 spans 13 amino acids. CDR3 protein: CASSFGENYGYTF. The CDR3 nucleotides read TGTGCCAGCAGCTTCGGGGAAAACTATGGCTACACCTTC.

This clone has just one count. The V and J genes are TRBV10-3 and TRBJ2-5, with D perhaps TRBD1 (6 bases). This CDR3 has 16 amino acids. Germline CDR1 ENHRY, CDR2 SYGVKD. The V and J ends lost 0 bases and 6 bases respectively, with 17 bases between them. CDR3 in DNA: TGTGCCATCAGTGAGTCTTTGGGGCAGGGGCAAAAGACCCAGTACTTC. Encoded protein: CAISESLGQGQKTQYF.

A few counts support this clone. V and J are TRBV7-9 and TRBJ1-5; 9 positions agree with TRBD1. The CDR3 length is 14 residues. CDR1 SEHNR and CDR2 FQNEAQ come from the germline V gene (reference sequence). The J segment lost 7 bases and the V segment lost 6 bases, leaving 7 bases of the junction unmatched. The CDR3 reads CASSQTGGRQPQHF. The CDR3 DNA reads TGTGCCAGCAGTCAAACAGGGGGCAGACAGCCCCAGCATTTT.

The table lists this clone with a few counts. This rearrangement joins TRBV28 to TRBJ1-4, with 7 bases that match TRBD1. The CDR3 is 15 amino acids. The J segment lost 5 bases and the V segment lost 6 bases, leaving 9 bases of the junction unmatched. The germline gives CDR1 MDHEN, CDR2 SYDVKM. The CDR3 DNA reads as TGTGCCAGCAGCCGTCAAGACAGGGCAAATGAAAAACTGTTTTTT. Protein: CASSRQDRANEKLFF.

The gene calls are TRBV27 and TRBJ2-7, with 7 bases matching TRBD1. The CDR3 runs to 15 residues. Germline values: CDR1 MNHEY, CDR2 SMNVEV (reference sequence). Trimming took 6 bases from V and 0 from J; bases not matched to a gene: 8. CDR3 in amino acids: CASSKGQPNSYEQYF. The CDR3 DNA is TGTGCCAGCAGCAAGGGACAGCCCAACTCCTACGAGCAGTACTTC.

The table lists this clone with a few counts. Written as DNA, the CDR3 is TGTGCCAGCAGCCCGATCGGGAGCAATCAGCCCCAGCATTTT. It translates to CASSPIGSNQPQHF. The chain uses TRBV5-6 and TRBJ1-5; D is unresolved. CDR3 size: 14 residues. The V and J ends lost 4 bases and 1 base respectively, with 9 bases between them. CDR1 SGHDT and CDR2 YYEEEE come from the germline V gene.

The chain joins TRBV5-4 to TRBJ2-1; 11 positions agree with TRBD2. With 2 bases clipped from V and 5 bases from J, the junction kept 3 bases outside the gene matches. CDR3 size: 15 residues. CDR1 is SGHNT and CDR2 is YYREEE in the germline V gene (reference sequence). The CDR3 nucleotides are TGTGCCAGCAGCTTAGGGACTAGCGGTCACAATGAGCAGTTCTTC. This encodes CASSLGTSGHNEQFF.

The genes are TRBV29-1 and TRBJ2-2; the match to TRBD2 covers 10 bases. CDR3 size: 15 residues. Germline CDR1 and CDR2: SQVTM and ANQGSEA. The trim removed 2 bases at V and 5 bases at J, leaving 5 bases unmatched. The CDR3 bases are TGCAGCGTTGAAAGTGCACTAGCGGGGACCGGGGAGCTGTTTTTT. Encoded protein: CSVESALAGTGELFF.

This clone has just a few counts. This chain uses TRBV30 with TRBJ2-7; 8 bases align to TRBD1. V was pared by 7 bases and J by 4 bases, with 12 bases of the junction left unmatched. Germline V gene data show CDR1 as GTSNPN and CDR2 as SVGIG (reference sequence). The CDR3 sequence is 14 residues long. CDR3 sequence: CALTRQGAGYEQYF. The CDR3, as DNA: TGTGCCTTGACCCGCCAGGGGGCAGGATACGAGCAGTACTTC.

J is TRBJ1-2 and V is TRBV9; D perhaps matches TRBD1 (6 bases). V lost 4 bases to trimming and J lost 0 bases, with 10 bases between them. CDR3 size: 14 residues. The germline gives CDR1 SGDLS, CDR2 YYNGEE. This CDR3 is CASSPGVANYGYTF. CDR3 sequence (DNA): TGTGCCAGCAGCCCAGGGGTAGCTAACTATGGCTACACCTTC.

This chain connects TRBV30 to TRBJ1-6, with no clear D. The length of the CDR3 is 12 residues. Germline CDR1 is GTSNPN and CDR2 is SVGIG (reference sequence). Trimming took off 3 bases at V and 10 bases at J, with 10 bases between the two ends. This CDR3 is CAWRLTSSPLHF. DNA for the CDR3: TGTGCCTGGAGGCTCACTTCGTCACCCCTCCACTTT.

The chain carries TRBV7-3 and TRBJ2-3; D may be TRBD1 (6 bases). V was trimmed by 4 bases and J by 7 bases, leaving 15 bases between them. Germline V gives CDR1 SGHTA, CDR2 FQGTGA. This CDR3 is built from 14 residues. The CDR3, as DNA: TGTGCCAGCAGCTCCTCCCGGACAGAGAATACGCAGTATTTT. Its translation: CASSSSRTENTQYF.

At least ten counts were recorded for this clone. The chain combines TRBV4-3 with TRBJ2-4; D is undetermined. The CDR3 is made up of 16 amino acids. Trimming shortened V by 2 bases and J by 0 bases, and 11 bases separated the two germline ends. The germline gives CDR1 LGHNA, CDR2 YSLEER. This CDR3 is CASSQSRSQAKNIQYF. DNA of the CDR3: TGCGCCAGCAGCCAAAGCCGAAGCCAAGCCAAAAACATTCAGTACTTC.

This clone occurred a few times. This rearrangement joins TRBV25-1 to TRBJ1-2, with D uncertain. Germline lookup yields CDR1 MGHDK and CDR2 SYGVNS. There are 12 residues in the CDR3. Between the trimmed V and J ends, which lost 1 base and 6 bases, there was a span of 6 bases. CDR3 in amino acids: CASSELGDGYTF. The CDR3 DNA reads as TGTGCCAGCAGTGAATTGGGAGATGGCTACACCTTC.